Below are 27 T cell receptor beta chains sequenced from a single sample in a study of CD8 T cells in ankylosing spondylitis. Overall study results and limits: A motif of 8 or 9 highly homologous TCR beta variants was seen as apparently characteristic of ankylosing spondylitis blood.

The antigens these receptors bind are not known. TCRdb fed the 5' RACE reads into MiXCR, producing one record per CDR3 protein. This sample has hundreds of thousands of distinct CDR3 sequences; roughly 26% occur once, and the top ten carry 0.89%. Sequencing used blood, either unsorted or a sorted T cell fraction (not recorded which). Source of these receptors: a male donor with ankylosing spondylitis.

This chain links TRBV3-1 with TRBJ2-5, with 10 positions matching TRBD1. CDR3 size: 16 residues. The germline gives CDR1 LGHDT, CDR2 YNNKEL (reference sequence). V dropped 4 bases and J dropped 6; count of bases not matched to a gene: 11. The CDR3 region is CASSPSLDRGLQTQYF. The CDR3 DNA reads TGTGCCAGCAGCCCTTCGCTTGACAGGGGGCTTCAGACCCAGTACTTC.

This clonotype was found a few times. The V call is TRBV20-1, the J call TRBJ2-1; perhaps TRBD2 as D (5 bases). The length of the CDR3 is 15 residues. Germline V gives CDR1 DFQATT, CDR2 SNEGSKA (reference sequence). V dropped 3 bases and J dropped 6 bases, with 18 bases sitting between them. DNA of the CDR3: TGCAGTGCTAGCGCCTCGGGATGGTGGGGCAATGAGCAGTTCTTC. Translated, it gives CSASASGWWGNEQFF.

This clonotype has a handful of counts. J is TRBJ2-1 and V is TRBV5-1; 9 bases match TRBD2. CDR3 length: 16 residues. Germline CDR1 and CDR2: SGHRS and YFSETQ. V was clipped by 2 bases and J by 5 bases; unmatched bases: 8. The DNA for the CDR3 is TGCGCCAGCAGCTTACGTAGCGGGAGCGCCAACAATGAGCAGTTCTTC. This gives the protein CASSLRSGSANNEQFF.

The chain joins TRBV5-1 to TRBJ2-5, with D uncertain. This CDR3 spans 13 amino acids. CDR1 and CDR2 from the germline V gene are SGHRS and YFSETQ. V dropped 6 bases and J dropped 3 bases, with 12 bases sitting between them. The CDR3 DNA follows: TGCGCCAGCACCCCAAACTGGGAAGAGACCCAGTACTTC. It specifies CASTPNWEETQYF.

The chain uses TRBV5-6 and TRBJ2-5; D is perhaps TRBD2 (5 bases). The CDR3 extends over 14 amino acids. The germline V gene encodes CDR1 SGHDT and CDR2 YYEEEE. Trimming removed 4 bases at V and 1 base at J, with 11 bases between. The CDR3 DNA is TGTGCCAGCAGCCCGGACTGGTTCCAAGAGACCCAGTACTTC. Encoded protein: CASSPDWFQETQYF. Based on the CDR3 plus reference TRBV5-6 and TRBJ2-5, the full variable domain is DAGVTQSPTHLIKTRGQQVTLRCSPKSGHDTVSWYQQALGQGPQFIFQYYEEEERQRGNFPDRFSGHQFPNYSSELNVNALLLGDSALYLCASSPDWFQETQYFGPGTRLLVL.

The J gene is TRBJ1-2, the V gene TRBV20-1; D is perhaps TRBD1 (5 bases). Per the germline V gene, CDR1 is DFQATT and CDR2 is SNEGSKA (reference sequence). V dropped 0 bases and J dropped 9 bases, with 17 bases sitting between them. The CDR3 runs 14 residues. Here the CDR3 DNA reads TGCAGTGCTAGAGATCGGGGCAGCGTAAGCAGCTACACCTTC. Protein: CSARDRGSVSSYTF.

In its sample, this clonotype was seen a few times. This chain uses TRBV20-1 with TRBJ1-6; D ambiguous. Deletions cut 0 bases from V and 10 bases from J, with 16 bases between. Germline CDR1 is DFQATT and CDR2 is SNEGSKA (reference sequence). The CDR3 runs to 15 residues. The CDR3, as DNA: TGCAGTGCTAGAGATAGACCCGGGCCCGGGTCACCCCTCCACTTT. It is translated as CSARDRPGPGSPLHF.

This clonotype was counted only a few times. V usage is TRBV27 and J usage is TRBJ2-1; possible D gene TRBD1, 6 bases. The germline V gene encodes CDR1 MNHEY and CDR2 SMNVEV (reference sequence). The CDR3 has 15 residues. The V and J ends lost 5 bases and 5 bases respectively, with 16 bases between them. The CDR3 nucleotides read TGTGCCAGCAGTCAGGCTATGACAGGCGACAATGAGCAGTTCTTC. As protein: CASSQAMTGDNEQFF.

J is TRBJ2-1 and V is TRBV6-5; 11 nucleotides line up with TRBD2. The J segment lost 9 bases and the V segment lost 3 bases, leaving 4 bases of the junction unmatched. This CDR3 is built from 14 residues. CDR1 and CDR2 (germline): MNHEY, SVGAGI. The CDR3 loop reads CASSYIAGGTEQFF. The CDR3 DNA is TGTGCCAGCAGTTATATAGCGGGAGGGACTGAGCAGTTCTTC.

The chain employs TRBV19 and TRBJ2-2, with 7 bases identical to TRBD2. Looked up from germline, CDR1 is LNHDA and CDR2 is SQIVND (reference sequence). This CDR3 comprises 16 residues. J lost 3 bases, V lost 6 bases, and 10 bases had no gene match. This CDR3 is CASRDRAGDHTGELFF. CDR3 coding DNA: TGTGCCAGTAGAGATAGGGCGGGAGATCACACCGGGGAGCTGTTTTTT.

In its sample, this clonotype was seen a few times. The rearrangement joins TRBV9 to TRBJ2-1; D might be TRBD1 (7 bases). Germline V gene sequence: CDR1 SGDLS, CDR2 YYNGEE. The CDR3 is 12 amino acids. V lost 2 bases and J 15 bases, leaving 15 bases between the germline ends. CDR3 in amino acids: CASSVQGGRAFF. CDR3 coding DNA: TGTGCCAGCAGCGTCCAGGGGGGACGGGCGTTCTTC.

This chain links TRBV5-1 with TRBJ1-6; D call uncertain. Germline assignment: CDR1 SGHRS and CDR2 YFSETQ. The CDR3 has 15 amino acids. V gave up 0 bases and J gave up 0 bases, with 4 bases separating them. CDR3 DNA sequence: TGCGCCAGCAGCTTGGAGATCTCCTATAATTCACCCCTCCACTTT. Translated: CASSLEISYNSPLHF.

The table lists this clonotype with a few counts. The V and J genes are TRBV11-1 and TRBJ2-7; 10 bases align to TRBD2. In germline, CDR1 is SGHAT, CDR2 FQDESV (reference sequence). Trimming at V came to 5 bases and at J to 0 bases, leaving 4 bases not matched to a gene. The CDR3 runs 15 residues. The CDR3 bases are TGTGCCAGCAGCCCGGGACTAGCGATCTCCTACGAGCAGTACGTC. It is translated as CASSPGLAISYEQYV.

In its sample, this clonotype was seen a few times. V and J are TRBV3-1 and TRBJ2-2; tentatively, D is TRBD2 (6 bases). The CDR3 runs 15 residues. V lost 4 bases and J 6 bases, leaving 15 bases between the germline ends. Germline loops: CDR1 LGHDT, CDR2 YNNKEL (reference sequence). The DNA for the CDR3 is TGTGCCAGCAGCCGATCTCGGGAGAGCTCCGGGGAGCTGTTTTTT. Protein: CASSRSRESSGELFF. Combining the CDR3 with reference TRBV3-1 and TRBJ2-2 gives the whole variable domain DTAVSQTPKYLVTQMGNDKSIKCEQNLGHDTMYWYKQDSKKFLKIMFSYNNKELIINETVPNRFSPKSPDKAHLNLHINSLELGDSAVYFCASSRSRESSGELFFGEGSRLTVL.

In DNA, the CDR3 is TGTGCCAGCAGCACCGGGACAGGGGATCAGCCCCAGCATTTT. This gives the protein CASSTGTGDQPQHF. The chain has TRBV12-3 or TRBV12-4 and TRBJ1-5, with 10 positions matching TRBD1. This CDR3 has 14 residues. V lost 6 bases and J lost 5; bases outside the gene matches: 4.

V and J are TRBV20-1 and TRBJ1-2; 11 bases line up with TRBD1. Germline V lookup: CDR1 DFQATT, CDR2 SNEGSKA (reference sequence). This CDR3 is built from 16 residues. Trimming cost V 3 bases and J 0 bases; bases outside gene matches: 6. CDR3 protein: CSARGTGGYPNYGYTF. The DNA for the CDR3 is TGCAGTGCTAGGGGGACAGGGGGGTACCCTAACTATGGCTACACCTTC.

This chain uses TRBV3-1 with TRBJ2-1; no clear D gene. There are 14 residues in the CDR3. The V end lost 2 bases, the J end lost 6 bases, and 11 bases lay between the germline ends. Germline CDR1 and CDR2: LGHDT and YNNKEL (reference sequence). The CDR3 coding sequence is TGTGCCAGCAGCCAAAGGGCCGCCGCCAATGAGCAGTTCTTC. Its translation: CASSQRAAANEQFF.

The rearrangement uses TRBV5-1 and TRBJ2-1; 11 bases align to TRBD1. The V and J ends lost 0 bases and 9 bases, in that order; junction bases with no gene match: 5. CDR1 is SGHRS and CDR2 is YFSETQ in the germline V gene. CDR3 length: 15 amino acids. The CDR3, as DNA: TGCGCCAGCAGCTTGGGAAGGGACAGGGGGACTGAGCAGTTCTTC. Translation gives CASSLGRDRGTEQFF. The full variable domain, its missing parts supplied by reference TRBV5-1 and TRBJ2-1, is KAGVTQTPRYLIKTRGQQVTLSCSPISGHRSVSWYQQTPGQGLQFLFEYFSETQRNKGNFPGRFSGRQFSNSRSEMNVSTLELGDSALYLCASSLGRDRGTEQFFGPGTRLTVL.

The CDR3 sequence: CSVEGQGPQAQYF. Here the CDR3 DNA reads TGCAGCGTTGAGGGACAGGGCCCTCAGGCCCAGTACTTC. The chain is built from TRBV29-1 and TRBJ2-5; 9 bases are shared with TRBD1. J gave up 9 bases and V 3 bases, and 8 bases lay outside the gene matches. Germline V gene data show CDR1 as SQVTM and CDR2 as ANQGSEA. The CDR3 has 13 residues.

The V gene is TRBV7-2, the J gene TRBJ2-3; 7 bases are shared with TRBD2. Germline V lookup: CDR1 SGHTA, CDR2 FQGNSA. The CDR3 loop spans 16 amino acids. The V and J ends lost 5 bases and 2 bases, in that order; junction bases with no gene match: 10. CDR3 bases: TGTGCCAGCAGCATTACGGTCCTAGCGGCCACAGATACGCAGTATTTT. Encoded protein: CASSITVLAATDTQYF.

This clonotype was found once. V usage is TRBV7-8 and J usage is TRBJ1-4, with D hard to call. Germline V lookup: CDR1 SGHVS, CDR2 FQNEAQ. Between the trimmed V and J ends, which lost 5 bases and 8 bases, there was a span of 18 bases. The CDR3 is made up of 15 amino acids. The CDR3: CASSPTRVAYEKLFF. The CDR3 nucleotides read TGTGCCAGCAGCCCTACCAGAGTCGCCTACGAAAAACTGTTTTTT.

J is TRBJ2-5 and V is TRBV11-2; 8 bases agree with TRBD2. Germline V CDR1 and CDR2: SGHAT, FQNNGV. The J segment lost 1 base and the V segment lost 6 bases, leaving 4 bases of the junction unmatched. The CDR3 is made up of 14 amino acids. CDR3 DNA sequence: TGTGCCAGCAGGACTAGCGCACTCCAAGAGACCCAGTACTTC. Translation: CASRTSALQETQYF.

The chain carries TRBV12-3 or TRBV12-4 and TRBJ1-6; D is undetermined. The V end lost 7 bases, the J end lost 6 bases, and 13 bases lay between the germline ends. The CDR3 runs to 14 residues. DNA for the CDR3: TGTGCCAGCACCGCCGGACGTAGTAATTCACCCCTCCACTTT. The encoded protein is CASTAGRSNSPLHF.

This clonotype has a handful of counts. DNA of the CDR3: TGTGCCAGCAGTTTGTCTAGCGGCGTCTCCTACGAGCAGTACGTC. It translates to CASSLSSGVSYEQYV. V usage is TRBV12-3 or TRBV12-4 and J usage is TRBJ2-7; 7 bases line up with TRBD2. Trimming removed 3 bases from V and 0 bases from J; junction bases left unmatched: 5. The CDR3 spans 15 residues.

This clonotype turned up a few times. V is TRBV10-2 and J is TRBJ2-7, with D possibly being TRBD1 (6 bases). The V gene's germline CDR1 is WSHSY and CDR2 SAAADI. The CDR3 spans 15 residues. V dropped 3 bases and J dropped 2 bases, with 14 bases sitting between them. CDR3 coding DNA: TGCGCCAGCAGTGAAACAGGGTCTGGCACCTACGAGCAGTACTTC. Its protein is CASSETGSGTYEQYF.

The chain recombines TRBV29-1 with TRBJ2-2; the match to TRBD2 covers 9 bases. The CDR3 consists of 14 residues. Germline CDR1 SQVTM, CDR2 ANQGSEA. The V gene end was trimmed by 6 bases and the J gene end by 6 bases; junction bases not matched to a gene: 8. The CDR3 region is CSVQLVAGAGELFF. The DNA of the CDR3 is TGCAGCGTCCAGTTGGTAGCGGGAGCCGGGGAGCTGTTTTTT.

This clonotype was detected a few times. The rearrangement joins TRBV20-1 to TRBJ1-1; D is perhaps TRBD1 (5 bases). Germline loops: CDR1 DFQATT, CDR2 SNEGSKA (reference sequence). The CDR3 totals 11 residues. The CDR3 loop reads CRGHLNTEAFF. The CDR3 DNA sequence: TGCAGGGGGCACCTGAACACTGAAGCTTTCTTT.